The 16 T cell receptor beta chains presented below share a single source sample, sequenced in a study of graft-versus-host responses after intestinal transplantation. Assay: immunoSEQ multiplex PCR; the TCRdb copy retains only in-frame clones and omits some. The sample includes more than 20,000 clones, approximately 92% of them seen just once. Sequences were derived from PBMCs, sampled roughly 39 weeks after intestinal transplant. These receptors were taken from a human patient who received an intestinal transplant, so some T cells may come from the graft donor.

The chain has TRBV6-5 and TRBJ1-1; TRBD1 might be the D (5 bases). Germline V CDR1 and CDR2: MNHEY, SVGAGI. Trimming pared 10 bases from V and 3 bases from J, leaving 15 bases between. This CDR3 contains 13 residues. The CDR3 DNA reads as TGTGCCACCACTCGGGGCTTATACACTGAAGCTTTCTTT. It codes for CATTRGLYTEAFF.

The CDR3 DNA reads TGTGCCAGCACTGCGGGGACAGGGACCTACGAGCAGTACTTC. Residues: CASTAGTGTYEQYF. This chain joins TRBV11-2 and TRBJ2-7, with TRBD1 identical over 9 bases. Germline V gene data show CDR1 as SGHAT and CDR2 as FQNNGV. V shed 7 bases, J shed 2 bases, and the junction held 6 bases outside the gene matches. This CDR3 spans 14 amino acids.

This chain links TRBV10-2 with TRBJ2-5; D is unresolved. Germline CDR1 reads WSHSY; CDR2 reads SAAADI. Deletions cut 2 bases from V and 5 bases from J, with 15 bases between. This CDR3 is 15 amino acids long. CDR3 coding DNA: TGCGCCAGCAGTGAGGGTGTGGGGTTGGTGGAGACCCAGTACTTC. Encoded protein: CASSEGVGLVETQYF.

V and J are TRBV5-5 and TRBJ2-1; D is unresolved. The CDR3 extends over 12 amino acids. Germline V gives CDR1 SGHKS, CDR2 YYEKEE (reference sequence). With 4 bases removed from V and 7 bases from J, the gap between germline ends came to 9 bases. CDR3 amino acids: CASSRTLNEQFF. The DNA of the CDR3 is TGTGCCAGCAGCCGAACGTTGAATGAGCAGTTCTTC.

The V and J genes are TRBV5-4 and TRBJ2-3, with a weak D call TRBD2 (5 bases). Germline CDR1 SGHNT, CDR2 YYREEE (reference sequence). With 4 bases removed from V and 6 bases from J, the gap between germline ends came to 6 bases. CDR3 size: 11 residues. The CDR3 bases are TGTGCCAGCAGCCCGGGGGATACGCAGTATTTT. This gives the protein CASSPGDTQYF.

The CDR3 sequence is CAWSFSRTGGTEAFF. The CDR3 nucleotides are TGTGCCTGGAGTTTTTCCAGGACAGGGGGCACTGAAGCTTTCTTT. The rearrangement uses TRBV30 and TRBJ1-1, with 10 bases fitting TRBD1. The CDR3 covers 15 residues. CDR1 is GTSNPN and CDR2 is SVGIG in the germline V gene (reference sequence). Unmatched junction bases numbered 7, after V lost 2 bases and J lost 4 bases.

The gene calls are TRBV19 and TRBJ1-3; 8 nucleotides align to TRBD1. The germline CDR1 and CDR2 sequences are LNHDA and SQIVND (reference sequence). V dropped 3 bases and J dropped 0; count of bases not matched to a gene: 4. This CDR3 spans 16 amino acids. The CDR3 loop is CASSMGQATSGNTIYF. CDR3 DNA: TGTGCCAGTAGTATGGGACAGGCAACCTCTGGAAACACCATATATTTT.

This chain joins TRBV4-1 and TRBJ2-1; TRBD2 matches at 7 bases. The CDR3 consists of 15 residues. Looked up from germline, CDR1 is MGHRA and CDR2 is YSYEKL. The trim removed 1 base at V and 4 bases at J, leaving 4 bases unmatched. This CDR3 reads CASSQVTSAYNEQFF. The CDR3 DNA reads TGCGCCAGCAGCCAAGTTACTAGCGCATACAATGAGCAGTTCTTC.

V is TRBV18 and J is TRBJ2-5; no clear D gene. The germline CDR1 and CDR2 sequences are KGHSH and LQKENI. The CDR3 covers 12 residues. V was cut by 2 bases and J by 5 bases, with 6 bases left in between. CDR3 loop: CASSPFPETQYF. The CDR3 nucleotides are TGTGCCAGCTCACCATTTCCGGAGACCCAGTACTTC.

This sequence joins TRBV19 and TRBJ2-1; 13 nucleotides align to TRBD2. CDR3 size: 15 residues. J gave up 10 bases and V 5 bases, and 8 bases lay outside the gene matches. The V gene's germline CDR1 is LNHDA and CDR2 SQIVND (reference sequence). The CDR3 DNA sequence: TGTGCCAGTAGTCCCGGGACTAGCGGGACAATGGAGCAGTTCTTC. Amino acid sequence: CASSPGTSGTMEQFF.

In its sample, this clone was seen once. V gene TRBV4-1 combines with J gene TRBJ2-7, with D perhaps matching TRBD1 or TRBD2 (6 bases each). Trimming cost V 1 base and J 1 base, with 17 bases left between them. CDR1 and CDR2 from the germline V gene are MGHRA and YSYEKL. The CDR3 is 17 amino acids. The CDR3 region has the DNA TGCGCCAGCAGCCAAGTCGGGGGCACTATCACTTCCTACGAGCAGTACTTC. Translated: CASSQVGGTITSYEQYF.

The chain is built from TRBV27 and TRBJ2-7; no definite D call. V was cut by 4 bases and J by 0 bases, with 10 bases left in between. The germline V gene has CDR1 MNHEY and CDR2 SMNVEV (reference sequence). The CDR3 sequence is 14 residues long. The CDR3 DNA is TGTGCCAGCAGTTACTCTGAGGTCTCCTACGAGCAGTACTTC. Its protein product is CASSYSEVSYEQYF.

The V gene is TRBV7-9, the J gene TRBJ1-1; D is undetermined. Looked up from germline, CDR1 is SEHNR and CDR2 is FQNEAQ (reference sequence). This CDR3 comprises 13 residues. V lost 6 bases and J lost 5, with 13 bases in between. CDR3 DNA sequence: TGTGCCAGCAGTTTTATAGAGGAGACTGAAGCTTTCTTT. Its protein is CASSFIEETEAFF.

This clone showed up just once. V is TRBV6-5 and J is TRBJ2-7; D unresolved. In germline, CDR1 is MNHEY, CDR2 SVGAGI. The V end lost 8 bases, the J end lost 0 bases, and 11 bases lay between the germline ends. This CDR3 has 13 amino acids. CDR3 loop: CASRVTHSYEQYF. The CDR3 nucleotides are TGTGCCAGCCGGGTCACCCACTCCTACGAGCAGTACTTC.

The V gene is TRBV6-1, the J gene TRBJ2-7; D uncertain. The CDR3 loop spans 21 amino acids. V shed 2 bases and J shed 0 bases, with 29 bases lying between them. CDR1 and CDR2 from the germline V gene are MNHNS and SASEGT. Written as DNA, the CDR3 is TGTGCCAGCAGTGAATCAATATCCGAGCCCGAGGACGGCGCTTACTCCTACGAGCAGTACTTC. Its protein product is CASSESISEPEDGAYSYEQYF.

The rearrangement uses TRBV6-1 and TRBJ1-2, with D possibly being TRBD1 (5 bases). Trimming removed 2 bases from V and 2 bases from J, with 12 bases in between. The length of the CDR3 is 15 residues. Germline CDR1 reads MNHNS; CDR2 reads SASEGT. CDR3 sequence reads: CASSEYIGGNYGYTF. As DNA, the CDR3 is TGTGCCAGCAGTGAATATATCGGGGGAAACTATGGCTACACCTTC.